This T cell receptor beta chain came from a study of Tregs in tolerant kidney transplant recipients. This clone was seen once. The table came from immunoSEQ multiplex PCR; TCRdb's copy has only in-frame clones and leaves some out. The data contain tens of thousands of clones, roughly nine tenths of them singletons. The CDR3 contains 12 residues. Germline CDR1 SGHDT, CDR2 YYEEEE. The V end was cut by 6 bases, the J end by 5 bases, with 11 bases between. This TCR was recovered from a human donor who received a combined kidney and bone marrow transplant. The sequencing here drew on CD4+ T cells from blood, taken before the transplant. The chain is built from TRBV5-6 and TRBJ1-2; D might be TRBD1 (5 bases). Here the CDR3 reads CASTQQAYGYTF. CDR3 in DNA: TGTGCCAGCACCCAACAGGCTTATGGCTACACCTTC.